This T cell receptor (beta chain) was sequenced in a study of CD8 T cells in ankylosing spondylitis (dated by TCRdb to about 2017). Notes on the research overall: To find TCR variants linked to disease, the study profiled T cell receptor beta repertoires in ankylosing spondylitis patients and healthy donors. Samples of peripheral blood were taken, and for ankylosing spondylitis patients, synovial fluid was collected as well. The full study cohort comprised about 24 ankylosing spondylitis patients and some 110 healthy donors. Study-level results and caveats: Some motif variants were previously reported in synovial fluid and blood of reactive arthritis patients, suggesting common disease-initiation mechanisms. Significant enrichment of the disease-linked clones was reported in matched synovial fluid samples from ankylosing spondylitis patients. The disease-linked clones had a CD8+ phenotype and were found at relatively low frequencies in peripheral blood. Blood from ankylosing spondylitis patients appeared to be characterized by a TCR beta motif composed of under 10 highly homologous amino acid variants.

The cysteine opens and the valine closes a CDR3 of 12 amino acids. Left in the record is the CDR3 DNA by itself, 36 bases read in frame from the first base. The V end loses 2 bases and the J end loses 6 bases, and a stretch of 8 bases separates them. CDR1 and CDR2 are drawn from the germline V gene: MNHNS, SASEGT. The table lists this clonotype with many counts. Its specific antigen is unknown. Per-nucleotide qualities are absent, and no much larger clonotype sits a single base away. The reads were generated on an Illumina HiSeq 2500. Quantitative 5'-RACE with molecular barcodes was the method used to prepare the TCR beta libraries. From the authors' description of their analysis: A new computational method, built on a probabilistic model of VDJ rearrangement, was used to identify disease-linked TCR variants. TCRdb applied fastp at Q25 and MiXCR to the public reads, then kept only in-frame beta chains. Each entry merges the rows of one CDR3 protein and shows their most common DNA and genes. The V and J calls, along with clone size, are taken from TCRdb and not from the paper's own processing. The sample data list hundreds of thousands of distinct CDR3 sequences, and 20% of these were observed just once. Around 8% of the sample comes from the top ten.

The receptor's source is a male donor with ankylosing spondylitis or in good health (not recorded which). Sequencing was done on a sample of blood, either unsorted or a sorted T cell fraction (not recorded which). The V and J genes are TRBV6-1 and TRBJ2-7; tentative D gene TRBD1, with 6 bases matching. This receptor carries the CDR3 CASSESGVEQYV. The bases are TGTGCCAGCAGTGAATCAGGGGTCGAGCAGTACGTC.